This T cell receptor (beta chain) was obtained from a study of vaccination effects on CD4 cells after COVID-19 (dated by TCRdb to 2022 to 2024). Regarding the study in general: Each participant received two doses of an mRNA SARS-CoV-2 vaccine, either BNT162b2 or mRNA-1273. The full study included around nine COVID-19 convalescent patients and several SARS-CoV-2-naive healthy vaccine recipients. Pre-vaccine samples were collected from two convalescent patients 16 days and one week before the first dose, corresponding to 142 and 148 days after COVID-19 diagnosis. Cultures from other donors in the study were sequenced using the Oncomine TCR Beta short-read assay on an Illumina iSeq 100. SARS-CoV-2 spike-specific CD4+ TCR repertoires were compared before and after mRNA vaccination in COVID-19 convalescent patients and in infection-naive vaccine recipients.

As regards this clone: What this receptor recognizes is not known. Base qualities are not at hand, and no much larger clone is one base apart.

General findings and caveats noted by the study authors: The study was limited by a small number of convalescent patients, and early post-infection timepoints were lacking. Both infection-induced and vaccine-induced clones contracted markedly at late post-vaccination timepoints, which is consistent with waning T cell responses. In convalescent patients, the post-vaccine spike-reactive repertoire consisted mainly of new vaccine-induced clones, largely distinct from infection-induced clones.

In the ViraFEST assay, PBMC were stimulated with viral peptide pools, and TCR sequencing was then used to find antigen-specific CD4+ T cell clonotypes based on their expansion. After roughly 11 days of culture, CD4+ T cells were isolated with the EasySep CD4+ T cell isolation kit. PCR-confirmed SARS-CoV-2 infection had occurred in convalescent patients between March and December 2020, before the Alpha, Beta and Delta variants emerged in the United States. Approximately 2 million PBMC per well were cultured with approximately 10 ug/ml peptides in IMDM containing 5% human AB serum, approximately 9.9 IU/ml IL-2 and gentamicin. Half of the culture medium was replaced with fresh IL-2-containing medium on days 3 and 7. Unless otherwise noted, each peptide stimulation condition was cultured in triplicate wells. Using Ficoll-Paque Plus gradient centrifugation, PBMC were separated from whole blood and then either used fresh or cryopreserved at -140C. The overlapping peptide pools covered the spike proteins of SARS-CoV-2 as well as those of the common cold coronaviruses HCoV-NL63, HCoV-OC43 and HCoV-229E. Genomic DNA was extracted from cultured CD4+ T cells with the QIAamp micro DNA kit.

Library generation was performed with the immunoSEQ multiplex PCR assay. DNA from the CD4+ T cells that had been cultured and isolated underwent TCR beta CDR3 sequencing. Per the original workflow: Non-productive TCR sequences were discarded, and reads were trimmed to the CDR3 region, with only CDR3s of 7 or more amino acids retained. The MANAFEST web app was used to pick out antigen-specific clonotypes by comparing their expansion in peptide wells with that in reference cultures. Positive clones required FDR<0.05 expansion versus reference and all other wells, odds ratio above 5, and frequency above 0.1% in two replicate wells. Clonotypes significantly expanded in SARS-CoV-2 spike wells and in at least one common cold coronavirus spike condition were defined as cross-reactive. CDR3 similarity was assessed by Levenshtein distance with the stringdist R package, and unrooted trees were built with ape in R 3.6.1. Drawn from immuneACCESS, this table holds only the in-frame rearrangements with V and J called that TCRdb kept. Clones are partly lost; checked studies trace under half to an unresolved V gene and leave the rest unexplained. The DNA was the basis for D and trimming; V, J and clone size are from that table. For this sample there are some 38,000 clones; around two thirds appear just once. Together, the top ten hold around 15% of the sample.

The CDR3 spans 17 residues, from the cysteine through the phenylalanine. Only CDR3 DNA is held: 51 bases, read in frame from base 1. The germline V and J ends show losses of 2 bases and 8 bases respectively, and no gene match explains 10 bases of the junction. Looking up the germline V gene yields CDR1 LGHNA and CDR2 YNFKEQ. The sequencing here drew on CD4+ T cells from PBMCs cultured with HCoV-NL63 spike peptides, taken before COVID-19 vaccination. The cell subset or site label here, explained by the study, means: HCoV-NL63 spike overlapping peptide pool stimulation. Here the chain combines TRBV4-2 and TRBJ1-6; TRBD1 agrees with 9 junctional bases. The TCR comes from a human donor who had a prior SARS-CoV-2 infection. The bases are TGTGCCAGCAGCCAACAGGGACAGGGCGCGACTTATTCACCCCTCCACTTT. Its protein reads: CASSQQGQGATYSPLHF.